The subject of this entry is one TCR beta chain. Its antigen is undetermined. Each CDR3 protein is one row after TCRdb ran MiXCR on the 5' RACE reads. The sample records a few hundred thousand distinct CDR3 sequences, 20% to 25% being singletons. This record comes from a study of identical twins. CDR3 size: 16 residues. V lost 3 bases to trimming and J lost 8 bases, with 20 bases between them. The study's findings and limits: Among beta out-of-frame sequences, excess sharing between twins appeared weaker.

In addition, the sample was reused for a study of T cells expressing NK-cell markers.

Sequencing input: CD4+ T cells sorted from blood. This clonotype was sampled from a woman in her late teens or twenties in good health. This chain connects TRBV12-3 or TRBV12-4 to TRBJ2-1; D might be TRBD1 (6 bases). The CDR3 is CASSFRRSDPGDEQFF. CDR3 sequence (DNA): TGTGCCAGCAGTTTTAGGAGATCGGACCCAGGGGATGAGCAGTTCTTC.